This T cell receptor (beta chain) was retrieved from a study of EBV T-cell therapy then PD-1 blockade in nasopharyngeal carcinoma. Sample treatment: AdE1-LMPpoly-expanded autologous EBV-specific T-cell therapy followed by anti-PD-1 nivolumab. On this clone: Its antigen is not identified.

Sequencing was performed with immunoSEQ multiplex PCR; in TCRdb, only in-frame clones are kept and a portion is missing. The table lists more than 20,000 clones, over 65% of them singletons. Trimming pared 5 bases from V and 3 bases from J, leaving 11 bases between. The CDR3 extends over 13 amino acids. Germline V lookup: CDR1 MNHEY, CDR2 SVGAGI. The TCR originated in a man aged 35 to 55 with nasopharyngeal carcinoma. Sequencing used CD8+ T cells from blood, obtained at day -245 from a patient whose treatment included autologous EBV-specific T cells and nivolumab. This sequence joins TRBV6-5 and TRBJ2-7; the D is unclear. CDR3: CASSTQPNYEQYF. CDR3 DNA sequence: TGTGCCAGCAGTACTCAGCCTAACTACGAGCAGTACTTC.